This T cell receptor (beta chain) was documented in a study of T cells in Graves' hyperthyroidism and ophthalmopathy. In its sample, this clonotype was seen many times. RNA transcripts gave rise to amplified TCR beta CDR3 regions. A first-round RT-PCR of the TCR CDR3 used the HTBI primer set. TCRdb re-derived calls from the multiplex PCR reads in MiXCR, one entry per CDR3 protein. The sample includes approximately 610,000 distinct CDR3 sequences, around 15% seen only once; the top ten take around 4.5%. This CDR3 is built from 13 residues. Germline loops: CDR1 MNHEY, CDR2 SVGEGT. V lost 7 bases and J lost 7, with 16 bases in between.

This chain links TRBV6-2 or TRBV6-3 with TRBJ2-5; no firm D call. The sequenced sample consisted of blood. The sequence came from a middle-aged woman with Graves' ophthalmopathy. Here the CDR3 reads CASTPSPPGTQYF. The CDR3 nucleotides are TGTGCCAGCACCCCCTCACCGCCGGGGACCCAGTACTTC.